This T cell receptor (beta chain) was profiled in a study of identical twins. Findings and limits, study-wide: Monozygotic twins shared more out-of-frame TCR alpha than recombination models predicted.

In regard to this clonotype: The antigen is not known.

A single record per CDR3 protein comes from TCRdb applying MiXCR to the 5' RACE reads. The data contain about 730,000 distinct CDR3 sequences, around 21% of them seen just once; the ten biggest clones take up around 4.4%. Germline CDR1 is DFQATT and CDR2 is SNEGSKA (reference sequence). The CDR3 runs to 16 residues. With 0 bases clipped from V and 1 base from J, the junction kept 8 bases outside the gene matches. These data also formed part of another study, on T cells expressing NK-cell markers. Per that study: In sorted CD3+CD56+NKG2C+, CD3+CD56+NKG2C- and CD3+CD56-NKG2C+ T cells, TCR beta repertoires were obtained. Sequenced donors, eight in total, included seven who were HCMV-seropositive and one who was seronegative. In a group of 5 to 7 donors, dominant NKG2C+ clonotypes represented about 1.0-7.5% of CD8+ T cells.

This sequence originates from a young woman in good health. Sequenced input: PBMCs. This chain joins TRBV20-1 and TRBJ1-1, with 7 bases identical to TRBD1. The CDR3 region is CSAREGARQGNTEAFF. Written as DNA, the CDR3 is TGCAGTGCTAGAGAGGGGGCTAGACAGGGGAACACTGAAGCTTTCTTT.